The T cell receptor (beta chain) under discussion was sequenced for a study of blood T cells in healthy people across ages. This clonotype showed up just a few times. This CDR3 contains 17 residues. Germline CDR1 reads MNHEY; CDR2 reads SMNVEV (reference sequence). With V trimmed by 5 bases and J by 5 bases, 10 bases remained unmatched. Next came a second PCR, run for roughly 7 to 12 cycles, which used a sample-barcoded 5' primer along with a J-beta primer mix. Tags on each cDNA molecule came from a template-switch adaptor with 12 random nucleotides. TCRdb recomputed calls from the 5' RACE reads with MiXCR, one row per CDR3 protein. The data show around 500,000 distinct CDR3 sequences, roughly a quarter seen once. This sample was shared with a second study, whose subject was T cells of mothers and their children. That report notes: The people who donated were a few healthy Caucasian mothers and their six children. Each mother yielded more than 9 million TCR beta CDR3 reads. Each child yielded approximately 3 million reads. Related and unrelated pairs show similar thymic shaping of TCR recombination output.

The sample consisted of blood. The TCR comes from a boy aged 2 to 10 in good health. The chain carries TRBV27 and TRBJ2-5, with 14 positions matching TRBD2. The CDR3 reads CASSLAPGLAGDETQYF. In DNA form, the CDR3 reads TGTGCCAGCAGTCTCGCGCCGGGACTAGCGGGAGATGAGACCCAGTACTTC.